Listed below are T cell receptor beta chains from one sample, sequenced in a study of CD8 T cells in Susac syndrome. TCRdb itself ran the immunoSEQ multiplex PCR reads through MiXCR, one entry per CDR3 protein. The table shows 150,000 to 200,000 distinct CDR3 sequences, with 85% to 95% occurring only once. The material sequenced was CD4+ T cells from PBMCs. These receptors were collected from a human donor in good health. The CDR3 runs from the conserved cysteine through the conserved F or W. Each record gives: V gene, D gene, clone size, J gene, CDR3 DNA, CDR3 protein. D genes are given only for firm matches. A clone size is listed for some rows: how often the clone was seen (once, few, many), or a class if it is expanded.

V: TRBV28
D: .
size: .
J: TRBJ2-1
DNA: TGTGCCAGCAGTTACGATGGCAATGAGCAGTTCTTC
CDR3: CASSYDGNEQFF

V: TRBV7-2
D: .
size: .
J: TRBJ2-3
DNA: TGTGCCAGCAGCTCGAGTTCGGGAGTTTCGCAGTATTTT
CDR3: CASSSSSGVSQYF

V: TRBV29-1
D: .
size: .
J: TRBJ1-2
DNA: TGCAGCGTTACCTTAAACTATGGCTACACCTTC
CDR3: CSVTLNYGYTF

V: TRBV3-1
D: TRBD1
size: .
J: TRBJ2-7
DNA: TGTGCCAGCAGCCCTCGAACAGGGGAGTACGAGCAGTACTTC
CDR3: CASSPRTGEYEQYF

V: TRBV23-1
D: TRBD1
size: .
J: TRBJ1-2
DNA: TGCGCCAGCAGTCACCCAGACAGGGACCCTCTCTATGGCTACACCTTC
CDR3: CASSHPDRDPLYGYTF

V: TRBV18
D: .
size: once
J: TRBJ1-1
DNA: TGTGCCAGCTCACCACTCGGGCCCGGGAACACTGAAGCTTTCTTT
CDR3: CASSPLGPGNTEAFF

V: TRBV30
D: TRBD2
size: once
J: TRBJ2-7
DNA: TGTGCCTGGAGTGTGAGCGGGGGGACGGACGAGCAGTACTTC
CDR3: CAWSVSGGTDEQYF

V: TRBV3-1
D: TRBD2
size: .
J: TRBJ2-1
DNA: TGTGCCAGCAGCCAAGGTAGCGGGGTTTACAATGAGCAGTTCTTC
CDR3: CASSQGSGVYNEQFF

V: TRBV20-1
D: .
size: .
J: TRBJ1-4
DNA: TGCAGTGCTAGGGCCATCCGTGCCGAGGGGGAAAAACTGTTTTTT
CDR3: CSARAIRAEGEKLFF

V: TRBV12-3/TRBV12-4
D: .
size: .
J: TRBJ1-1
DNA: TGTGCCAGCAGTCAGCACCCCGCGGAAGCTTTCTTT
CDR3: CASSQHPAEAFF

V: TRBV7-8
D: .
size: .
J: TRBJ1-1
DNA: TGTGCCAGCAGCTTACTTATAAGGGTGAACACTGAAGCTTTCTTT
CDR3: CASSLLIRVNTEAFF

V: TRBV14
D: .
size: .
J: TRBJ1-6
DNA: TGTGCCAGCAGCCAAGCGTGGGTAAATTCACCCCTCCACTTT
CDR3: CASSQAWVNSPLHF

V: TRBV18
D: .
size: .
J: TRBJ2-4
DNA: TGTGCCAGCTCACCCGGGGACGGCAAAAACATTCAGTACTTC
CDR3: CASSPGDGKNIQYF

V: TRBV12-5
D: .
size: .
J: TRBJ2-7
DNA: TGTGCTAGTGGATCGTCTATGGACGGAGTTTCCTCCCTGCTACACGAGCAGTACTTC
CDR3: CASGSSMDGVSSLLHEQYF

V: TRBV6-6
D: TRBD1
size: .
J: TRBJ2-4
DNA: TGTGCCAGCAGTCGCCCCGAGCAGGGGGACATTCAGTACTTC
CDR3: CASSRPEQGDIQYF

V: TRBV29-1
D: .
size: .
J: TRBJ2-7
DNA: TGCAGCGTTGAAGGGGGCGAGCAGTACTTC
CDR3: CSVEGGEQYF

V: TRBV29-1
D: .
size: .
J: TRBJ1-2
DNA: TGCAGCGTTGGGGAAAGCTATGGCTACACCTTC
CDR3: CSVGESYGYTF

V: TRBV15
D: .
size: once
J: TRBJ1-5
DNA: TGTGCCACCAGCAGAGATGTGGGTCAGCCCCAGCATTTT
CDR3: CATSRDVGQPQHF

V: TRBV5-4
D: TRBD1
size: .
J: TRBJ1-2
DNA: TGTGCCAGCAGCTTGGCAGACAGGGACTATGGCTACACCTTC
CDR3: CASSLADRDYGYTF

V: TRBV6-1
D: .
size: once
J: TRBJ2-5
DNA: TGTGCCAGCAGTTCTCAATACATGGGCCAAGAGACCCAGTACTTC
CDR3: CASSSQYMGQETQYF

V: TRBV12-5
D: .
size: .
J: TRBJ2-7
DNA: TGTGCTAGTGGTTTGGCCCTTACAGGGACGGACTCCTACGAGCAGTACTTC
CDR3: CASGLALTGTDSYEQYF

V: TRBV21-1
D: .
size: .
J: TRBJ1-1
DNA: TGTGCCAGCAGCCTCGGGGGGGGCATGAACACTGAAGCTTTCTTT
CDR3: CASSLGGGMNTEAFF

V: TRBV2
D: .
size: .
J: TRBJ1-5
DNA: TGTGCCAGCAGTCACGGGTCAGGGAAGACCTCGTCCCAGCATTTT
CDR3: CASSHGSGKTSSQHF

V: TRBV7-2
D: .
size: .
J: TRBJ1-2
DNA: TGTGCCAGCAGCTCCTACACAGGGAACGGCTACACCTTC
CDR3: CASSSYTGNGYTF

V: TRBV4-2
D: .
size: .
J: TRBJ2-3
DNA: TGTGCCAGCAGCCAAGATGACCGGGGAGCGGCGCAGTATTTT
CDR3: CASSQDDRGAAQYF

V: TRBV18
D: .
size: .
J: TRBJ2-5
DNA: TGTGCCAGCCGAGGACCTAGCCAAGAGACCCAGTACTTC
CDR3: CASRGPSQETQYF

V: TRBV7-9
D: .
size: .
J: TRBJ1-3
DNA: TGTGCCAGCAGCTTAGGCGTGGGAGGAAACACCATATATTTT
CDR3: CASSLGVGGNTIYF

V: TRBV5-4
D: .
size: .
J: TRBJ2-5
DNA: TGTGCCAGCAGCTTTAGTGGGGCGGAGACCCAGTACTTC
CDR3: CASSFSGAETQYF

V: TRBV30
D: .
size: .
J: TRBJ1-1
DNA: TGTGCCTGGAGTGTACTTGGTTCCACTGAAGCTTTCTTT
CDR3: CAWSVLGSTEAFF

V: TRBV7-3
D: .
size: .
J: TRBJ2-1
DNA: TGTGCCAGCAGCGCGTCCCACAATGAGCAGTTCTTC
CDR3: CASSASHNEQFF

V: TRBV7-7
D: .
size: .
J: TRBJ2-1
DNA: TGTGCCAGCAGCTTAGGGGGCGGGGTGGATGAGCAGTTCTTC
CDR3: CASSLGGGVDEQFF

V: TRBV2
D: TRBD2
size: .
J: TRBJ2-7
DNA: TGTGCCAGCAGAAGACCGGGACTAGCCTCCTACGAGCAGTACTTC
CDR3: CASRRPGLASYEQYF

V: TRBV7-2
D: .
size: .
J: TRBJ2-5
DNA: TGTGCCAGCAGCCGTGGCAGGGTCGGGGAGACCCAGTACTTC
CDR3: CASSRGRVGETQYF

V: TRBV7-9
D: .
size: .
J: TRBJ1-5
DNA: TGTGCCAGCAACATAGCGGGAGGCAATCAGCCCCAGCATTTT
CDR3: CASNIAGGNQPQHF

V: TRBV7-9
D: TRBD1
size: .
J: TRBJ1-6
DNA: TGTGCCAGCAGCATTGGACAGGGGAATTCACCCCTCCACTTT
CDR3: CASSIGQGNSPLHF

V: TRBV7-9
D: .
size: .
J: TRBJ2-7
DNA: TGTGCCAGCAGCTTAAGGGGGGGATGGCTCCACGAGCAGTACTTC
CDR3: CASSLRGGWLHEQYF

V: TRBV6-5
D: TRBD1
size: .
J: TRBJ1-2
DNA: TGTGCCAGCAGACAGGGGACCCCCTATGGCTACACCTTC
CDR3: CASRQGTPYGYTF

V: TRBV29-1
D: .
size: .
J: TRBJ1-1
DNA: TGCAGCGTTGCCCTCTCACTGAACACTGAAGCTTTCTTT
CDR3: CSVALSLNTEAFF

V: TRBV20-1
D: .
size: .
J: TRBJ2-3
DNA: TGCAGTGCTAGAGATGTATGGGGAACAGCAAGCACAGATACGCAGTATTTT
CDR3: CSARDVWGTASTDTQYF

V: TRBV2
D: TRBD1
size: .
J: TRBJ1-1
DNA: TGTGCCAGCAGTGAGACAGGGCGCGGTTTAACTGAAGCTTTCTTT
CDR3: CASSETGRGLTEAFF

V: TRBV29-1
D: .
size: .
J: TRBJ1-2
DNA: TGCAGCGTTGAAAAGGTCGCGGGCTATGGCTACACCTTC
CDR3: CSVEKVAGYGYTF

V: TRBV20-1
D: .
size: once
J: TRBJ2-5
DNA: TGCAGTGCTACCCAACAGGGGAGGGAAGAGACCCAGTACTTC
CDR3: CSATQQGREETQYF

V: TRBV6-4
D: .
size: few
J: TRBJ1-1
DNA: TGTGCCAGCAGTGAGACAGAGAACACTGAAGCTTTCTTT
CDR3: CASSETENTEAFF

V: TRBV25-1
D: .
size: .
J: TRBJ2-3
DNA: TGTGCCAGCAGTGAACCGGCCTTGGGGACAGATACGCAGTATTTT
CDR3: CASSEPALGTDTQYF

V: TRBV7-2
D: .
size: .
J: TRBJ1-1
DNA: TGTGCCAGCAGCTTAACCGCAGGGCTGGGCACTGAAGCTTTCTTT
CDR3: CASSLTAGLGTEAFF

V: TRBV12-3/TRBV12-4
D: .
size: few
J: TRBJ2-3
DNA: TGTGCCAGCAGTCTCCAAGATACGCAGTATTTT
CDR3: CASSLQDTQYF

V: TRBV7-6
D: .
size: .
J: TRBJ2-7
DNA: TGTGCCAGCAGCTTAGGGACACGTAATGAGCAGTACTTC
CDR3: CASSLGTRNEQYF

V: TRBV2
D: TRBD1
size: .
J: TRBJ1-5
DNA: TGTGCCAGCAGTGGGGGGGGACAGGGTCATTGGCCCCAGCATTTT
CDR3: CASSGGGQGHWPQHF